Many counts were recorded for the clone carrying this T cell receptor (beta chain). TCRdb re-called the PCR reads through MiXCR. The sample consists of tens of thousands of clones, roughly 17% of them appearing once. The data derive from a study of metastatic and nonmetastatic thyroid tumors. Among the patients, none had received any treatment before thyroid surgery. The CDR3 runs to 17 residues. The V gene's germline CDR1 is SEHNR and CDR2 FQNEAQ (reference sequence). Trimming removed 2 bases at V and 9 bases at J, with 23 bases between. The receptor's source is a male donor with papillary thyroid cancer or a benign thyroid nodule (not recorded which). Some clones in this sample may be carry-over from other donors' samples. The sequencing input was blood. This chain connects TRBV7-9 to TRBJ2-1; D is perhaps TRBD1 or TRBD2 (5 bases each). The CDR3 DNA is TGTGCCAGCAGCTTAAATTTCCGCCGGGACCGAGGGAGTGAGCAGTTCTTC. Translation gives CASSLNFRRDRGSEQFF.